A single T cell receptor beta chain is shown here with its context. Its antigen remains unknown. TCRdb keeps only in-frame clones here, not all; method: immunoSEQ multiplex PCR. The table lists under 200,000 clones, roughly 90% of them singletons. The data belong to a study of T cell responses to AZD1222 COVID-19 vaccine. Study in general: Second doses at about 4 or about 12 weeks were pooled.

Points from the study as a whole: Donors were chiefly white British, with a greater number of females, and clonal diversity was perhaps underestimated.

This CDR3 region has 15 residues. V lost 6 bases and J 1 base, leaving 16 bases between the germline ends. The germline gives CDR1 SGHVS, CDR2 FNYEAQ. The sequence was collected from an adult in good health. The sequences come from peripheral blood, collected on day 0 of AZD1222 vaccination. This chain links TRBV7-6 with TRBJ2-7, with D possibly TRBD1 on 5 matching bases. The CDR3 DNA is TGTGCCAGCAGACCGACAGCCCAACCATCCTACGAGCAGTACTTC. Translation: CASRPTAQPSYEQYF. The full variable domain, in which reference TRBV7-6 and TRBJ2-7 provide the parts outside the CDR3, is GAGVSQSPRYKVTKRGQDVALRCDPISGHVSLYWYRQALGQGPEFLTYFNYEAQQDKSGLPNDRFSAERPEGSISTLTIQRTEQRDSAMYRCASRPTAQPSYEQYFGPGTRLTVT.